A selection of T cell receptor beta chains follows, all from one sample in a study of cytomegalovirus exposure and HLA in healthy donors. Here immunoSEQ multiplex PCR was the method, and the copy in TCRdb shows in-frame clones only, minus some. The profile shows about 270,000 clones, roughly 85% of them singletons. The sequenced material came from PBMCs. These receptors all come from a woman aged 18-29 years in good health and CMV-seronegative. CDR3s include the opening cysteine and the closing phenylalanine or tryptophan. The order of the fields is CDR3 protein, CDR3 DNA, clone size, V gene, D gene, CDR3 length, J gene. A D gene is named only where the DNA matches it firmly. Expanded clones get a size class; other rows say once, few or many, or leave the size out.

CASSWPGFYNEAFF | TGTGCCAGCAGCTGGCCAGGGTTTTACAATGAAGCTTTCTTT | - | TRBV7-2 | - | 14 | TRBJ1-1
CSVTEGKETQYF | TGCAGCGTAACAGAGGGCAAAGAGACCCAGTACTTC | - | TRBV29-1 | - | 12 | TRBJ2-5
CASSRLKRDRGSYNEQFF | TGCGCCAGCAGCCGCCTCAAACGGGACAGGGGGTCCTACAATGAGCAGTTCTTC | few | TRBV4-1 | TRBD1 | 18 | TRBJ2-1
CASSNGLAKVYEQYF | TGTGCCAGCAGCAATGGACTAGCGAAGGTCTACGAGCAGTACTTC | - | TRBV7-6 | TRBD2 | 15 | TRBJ2-7
CAIRQGNGYTF | TGTGCCATCAGGCAGGGTAACGGCTACACCTTC | - | TRBV10-3 | - | 11 | TRBJ1-2
CASSLGVAGYEQYF | TGCGCCAGCAGCTTGGGTGTAGCGGGGTACGAGCAGTACTTC | - | TRBV5-1 | TRBD2 | 14 | TRBJ2-7
CASSTSGTGTGGYTF | TGTGCCAGCAGTACTTCCGGGACAGGCACGGGAGGCTACACCTTC | - | TRBV2 | TRBD1 | 15 | TRBJ1-2
CSLSGGTTEAFF | TGCAGCCTCTCGGGGGGCACCACTGAAGCTTTCTTT | once | TRBV29-1 | - | 12 | TRBJ1-1
CASSFEREGYYEQYF | TGTGCCAGCAGCTTTGAACGGGAGGGGTACTACGAGCAGTACTTC | - | TRBV5-4 | TRBD2 | 15 | TRBJ2-7
CASRGGYNSPLHF | TGCGCCAGCAGGGGGGGCTATAATTCACCCCTCCACTTT | - | TRBV4-3 | - | 13 | TRBJ1-6
CATGDRGLFF | TGCGCCACCGGGGACAGGGGACTGTTTTTT | - | TRBV10-2 | TRBD1 | 10 | TRBJ1-4
CASSISWGGWNEKLFF | TGTGCCAGTAGTATTTCTTGGGGAGGCTGGAATGAAAAACTGTTTTTT | - | TRBV19 | - | 16 | TRBJ1-4
CAISGDREDGELFF | TGTGCCATCAGTGGGGACAGGGAAGACGGGGAGCTGTTTTTT | - | TRBV10-3 | TRBD1 | 14 | TRBJ2-2
CASSQETFANSPDDSPLHF | TGCGCCAGCAGCCAAGAGACGTTTGCGAACAGCCCCGACGATTCACCCCTCCACTTT | - | TRBV4-1 | - | 19 | TRBJ1-6
CASREGQGRGYTF | TGTGCCAGCAGAGAAGGACAGGGGAGAGGCTACACCTTC | - | TRBV7-9 | TRBD1 | 13 | TRBJ1-2
CASKIRGRFDGYTF | TGTGCCAGCAAAATTAGGGGGCGCTTTGATGGCTACACCTTC | once | TRBV6-5 | TRBD1 | 14 | TRBJ1-2
CASSPTGDSYEQYF | TGTGCCAGCTCACCCACCGGGGACTCCTACGAGCAGTACTTC | - | TRBV18 | - | 14 | TRBJ2-7
CASSPLGRGRTEAFF | TGCGCCAGCAGCCCCTTGGGCCGGGGGAGAACTGAAGCTTTCTTT | few | TRBV5-1 | - | 15 | TRBJ1-1
CASSLLMNTEAFF | TGTGCCAGCAGTCTACTGATGAACACTGAAGCTTTCTTT | - | TRBV28 | - | 13 | TRBJ1-1
CASSSSGTGEGGYTF | TGTGCCAGCAGTTCCTCCGGGACAGGGGAAGGAGGCTACACCTTC | - | TRBV28 | TRBD1 | 15 | TRBJ1-2
CASSQETSGFFNF | TGTGCCAGCAGCCAAGAGACTAGCGGCTTCTTTAACTTC | - | TRBV4-2 | TRBD2 | 13 | TRBJ2-5
CASKRQGENYGYTF | TGTGCCAGTAAAAGGCAGGGGGAAAACTATGGCTACACCTTC | - | TRBV19 | TRBD1 | 14 | TRBJ1-2
CASRRGTSSYNEQFF | TGTGCCAGCAGGAGGGGGACCAGCTCCTACAATGAGCAGTTCTTC | - | TRBV9 | - | 15 | TRBJ2-1
CAWSRWQATEAFF | TGTGCCTGGAGTCGCTGGCAGGCCACTGAAGCTTTCTTT | - | TRBV30 | - | 13 | TRBJ1-1
CASSQWGGRHGSGANVLTF | TGTGCCAGCAGCCAGTGGGGGGGACGTCACGGCTCTGGGGCCAACGTCCTGACTTTC | few | TRBV16 | TRBD2 | 19 | TRBJ2-6
CASTDGGITEAFF | TGTGCCAGCACCGACGGGGGGATCACTGAAGCTTTCTTT | - | TRBV25-1 | - | 13 | TRBJ1-1
CASTGLYEQYF | TGTGCCAGCACTGGACTCTACGAGCAGTACTTC | - | TRBV25-1 | - | 11 | TRBJ2-7
CASSLLRTASYGYTF | TGTGCCAGCAGCTTACTGAGGACAGCGAGCTATGGCTACACCTTC | - | TRBV7-9 | - | 15 | TRBJ1-2
CASSSTGVYGYTF | TGTGCCAGCTCATCGACAGGGGTCTATGGCTACACCTTC | - | TRBV18 | TRBD1 | 13 | TRBJ1-2
CASSLIGQGAGEQYF | TGCGCCAGCAGCTTGATAGGACAGGGGGCGGGCGAGCAGTACTTC | - | TRBV5-1 | TRBD1 | 15 | TRBJ2-7
CASSTRPGGSSPLHF | TGTGCCAGCAGCACCCGCCCAGGGGGTTCTTCACCCCTCCACTTT | - | TRBV5-4 | TRBD1 | 15 | TRBJ1-6
CASSLRAQGAPNTGELFF | TGTGCCAGCAGCCTGCGGGCACAGGGGGCTCCAAACACCGGGGAGCTGTTTTTT | - | TRBV5-4 | TRBD1 | 18 | TRBJ2-2
CAWPRVPYGYTF | TGTGCCTGGCCACGCGTCCCCTATGGCTACACCTTC | - | TRBV30 | - | 12 | TRBJ1-2
CAISLSRDREEAFF | TGTGCCATCAGCCTGTCCCGGGACAGGGAGGAAGCTTTCTTT | - | TRBV10-3 | TRBD1 | 14 | TRBJ1-1
CAWSVGAISQPQHF | TGTGCCTGGAGTGTAGGGGCGATCAGCCAGCCCCAGCATTTT | - | TRBV30 | - | 14 | TRBJ1-5
CASSLQGGWTGELFF | TGTGCCAGCAGTTTGCAGGGTGGATGGACCGGGGAGCTGTTTTTT | - | TRBV28 | - | 15 | TRBJ2-2
CASSYGTGGYEQYF | TGTGCCAGCAGTTACGGGACAGGGGGTTACGAGCAGTACTTC | - | TRBV6-5 | TRBD1 | 14 | TRBJ2-7
CASSPDIGLSNTEAFF | TGCGCCAGCAGCCCGGATATTGGACTCTCGAACACTGAAGCTTTCTTT | - | TRBV5-1 | - | 16 | TRBJ1-1
CATSRVGRDRVYNEQFF | TGTGCCACCAGCAGAGTGGGTCGGGACAGGGTCTACAATGAGCAGTTCTTC | - | TRBV15 | TRBD1 | 17 | TRBJ2-1
CASSREREREQYF | TGTGCCAGTAGTAGGGAGCGGGAGAGGGAGCAGTACTTC | few | TRBV19 | TRBD2 | 13 | TRBJ2-7
CASSLGPGTGASYEQYF | TGTGCCAGCAGCTTAGGGCCCGGGACAGGGGCCTCCTACGAGCAGTACTTC | - | TRBV11-2 | TRBD1 | 17 | TRBJ2-7
CASSITDRVRGYTF | TGTGCCAGTAGTATAACCGACAGGGTCCGGGGCTACACCTTC | - | TRBV19 | TRBD1 | 14 | TRBJ1-2
CASGRRYTEAFF | TGTGCCAGCGGTCGGAGGTACACTGAAGCTTTCTTT | - | TRBV28 | - | 12 | TRBJ1-1
CASSLDRDYGYTF | TGTGCCAGCAGCCTCGACAGGGATTATGGCTACACCTTC | - | TRBV11-1 | TRBD1 | 13 | TRBJ1-2
CASSSAEDREVYEQYF | TGTGCCAGCAGTTCTGCCGAAGACAGGGAGGTCTACGAGCAGTACTTC | once | TRBV28 | - | 16 | TRBJ2-7
CASGPGGTTYEQYF | TGCGCCAGCGGCCCGGGCGGGACCACCTACGAGCAGTACTTC | - | TRBV10-1 | - | 14 | TRBJ2-7
CASSLRTDSYEQYF | TGTGCCAGCAGCTTACGGACAGACTCCTACGAGCAGTACTTC | - | TRBV5-4 | - | 14 | TRBJ2-7
CSVARSNRELFF | TGCAGCGTTGCGAGGTCGAACAGGGAGCTGTTTTTT | - | TRBV29-1 | - | 12 | TRBJ2-2
CASSPLQGSYEQYF | TGTGCCAGCAGCCCCCTGCAGGGTTCCTACGAGCAGTACTTC | once | TRBV5-6 | - | 14 | TRBJ2-7
CASTETGDGYTF | TGTGCCAGCACCGAGACAGGGGATGGCTACACCTTC | - | TRBV6-6 | TRBD1 | 12 | TRBJ1-2
CAWSFGASDTEAFF | TGTGCCTGGAGTTTTGGGGCGAGTGACACTGAAGCTTTCTTT | - | TRBV30 | - | 14 | TRBJ1-1
CSVSGIQEEYF | TGCAGCGTTTCCGGGATCCAAGAGGAGTACTTC | - | TRBV29-1 | - | 11 | TRBJ2-7